The rows below give T cell receptor beta chains drawn from one sample of a study of T cell clones after liver transplantation. Assay used: immunoSEQ multiplex PCR; TCRdb lists only in-frame clones, some missing. The table includes about 120,000 clones, about nine tenths detected once. Sequenced here: CD4+ T cells from blood, sampled 12 months after liver transplant. The receptors shown here come from a human patient who received a liver transplant. Some T cells may originate from the graft donor. CDR3s include the opening cysteine and the closing phenylalanine or tryptophan. Each record gives: D gene, V gene, clone size, CDR3 protein. D genes are given only for firm matches. Clone size is given for some rows only: seen once, a few or many times, or a class if the clone is expanded.

>TRBD1|TRBV5-1|NA
CASSSRQGDGKTQYF
>TRBD1|TRBV2|NA
CARQGANQETQYF
>TRBD1|TRBV18|NA
CASSPPPGGIMKTQYF
>NA|TRBV10-3|NA
CAISEPKRTGLGGLGQYF
>TRBD2|TRBV5-1|NA
CASTQTSGEYNEQFF
>TRBD2|TRBV10-2|NA
CASSESGTSGINEQFF
>NA|TRBV9|NA
CASSVAQGTDTQYF
>NA|TRBV11-3|NA
CASTKLGTEAFF
>TRBD2|TRBV28|once
CASSPSFGSGEETQYF
>NA|TRBV5-4|NA
CASSPGQGRLAAQETQYF
>NA|TRBV6-1|NA
CASSADPIGQTSSYEQYF
>NA|TRBV6-1|NA
CASLLGAGNTIYF
>NA|TRBV20-1|NA
CSARVLYEQYF
>TRBD2|TRBV19|NA
CASSPGTSGYNEQFF
>NA|TRBV6-1|NA
CASRDGATNEKLFF
>NA|TRBV30|NA
CAWRKQTSNYGYTF
>NA|TRBV6-6|NA
CASSPGQNYGYTF
>TRBD1|TRBV15|few
CATSRASSRGQGRSRNIQYF
>NA|TRBV5-4|NA
CASSTTGGYSDEQYF
>NA|TRBV28|NA
CASSLLGQPQHF
>TRBD1|TRBV14|NA
CASNPDRGLGWQYF
>NA|TRBV10-3|NA
CAIGPSHETQYF
>NA|TRBV2|once
CASRTGSSYEQYF
>NA|TRBV5-3|once
CARSLARSRDCYEQYF
>NA|TRBV18|NA
CASSPKGPVDGYTF
>NA|TRBV6-1|NA
CASSVRGTNSPLHF
>NA|TRBV19|few
CASSIVPANTGELFF
>NA|TRBV19|NA
CASSIGAPGAFF
>TRBD1|TRBV11-1|NA
CASSSPRDRDVRYQETQYF
>TRBD2|TRBV5-4|once
CASSGPSGSYNEQFF
>NA|TRBV6-5|NA
CATTEGPRAGYTF
>TRBD1|TRBV27|NA
CASSSRDRGYQETQYF
>NA|TRBV19|NA
CASSIVSQGRNTEAFF
>TRBD2|TRBV7-8|NA
CASSSLSGKPGELFF
>TRBD1|TRBV6-1|NA
CASSVSGTGVDTQYF
>NA|TRBV7-3|NA
CASSLDHQETQYF
>NA|TRBV9|NA
CASSVGEGANQPQHF
>NA|TRBV2|once
CASGNMGSNQPQHF
>NA|TRBV9|NA
CASSVGSDPWRAFF
>NA|TRBV27|NA
CASSLLPTTNEKLFF
>NA|TRBV7-3|NA
CASSRSGTDTQYF
>NA|TRBV7-2|once
CASSFHPGLGQPQHF
>NA|TRBV10-3|NA
CAIRDFTDTQYF
>NA|TRBV6-1|NA
CASSEAGTETYEQYF
>TRBD1|TRBV6-5|NA
CASSRQGRYEQYF
>TRBD1|TRBV5-1|NA
CASSHIDRVPEQYF